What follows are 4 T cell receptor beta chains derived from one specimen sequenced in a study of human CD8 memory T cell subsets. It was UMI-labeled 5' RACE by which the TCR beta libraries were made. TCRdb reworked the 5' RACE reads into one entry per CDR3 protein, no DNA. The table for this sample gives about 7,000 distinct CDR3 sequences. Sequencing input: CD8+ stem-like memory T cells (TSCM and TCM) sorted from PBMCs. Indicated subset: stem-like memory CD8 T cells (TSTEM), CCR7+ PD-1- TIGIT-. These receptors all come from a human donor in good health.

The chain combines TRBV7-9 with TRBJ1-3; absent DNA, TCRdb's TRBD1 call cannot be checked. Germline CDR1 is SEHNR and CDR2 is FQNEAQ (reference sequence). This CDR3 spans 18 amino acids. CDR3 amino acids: CASTPPYGTHRSGNTIYF.

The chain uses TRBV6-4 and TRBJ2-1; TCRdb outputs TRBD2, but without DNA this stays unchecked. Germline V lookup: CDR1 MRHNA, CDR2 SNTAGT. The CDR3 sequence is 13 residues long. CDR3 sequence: CASSDSLAGEQFF.

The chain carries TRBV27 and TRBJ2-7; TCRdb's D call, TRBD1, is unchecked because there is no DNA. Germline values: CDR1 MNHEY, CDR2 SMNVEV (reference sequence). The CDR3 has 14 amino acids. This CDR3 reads CASSFRDTTYEQYF.

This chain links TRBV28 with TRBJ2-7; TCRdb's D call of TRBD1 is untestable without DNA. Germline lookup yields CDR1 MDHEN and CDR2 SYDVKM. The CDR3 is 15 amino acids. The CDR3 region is CASSPVGREVYEQYF.